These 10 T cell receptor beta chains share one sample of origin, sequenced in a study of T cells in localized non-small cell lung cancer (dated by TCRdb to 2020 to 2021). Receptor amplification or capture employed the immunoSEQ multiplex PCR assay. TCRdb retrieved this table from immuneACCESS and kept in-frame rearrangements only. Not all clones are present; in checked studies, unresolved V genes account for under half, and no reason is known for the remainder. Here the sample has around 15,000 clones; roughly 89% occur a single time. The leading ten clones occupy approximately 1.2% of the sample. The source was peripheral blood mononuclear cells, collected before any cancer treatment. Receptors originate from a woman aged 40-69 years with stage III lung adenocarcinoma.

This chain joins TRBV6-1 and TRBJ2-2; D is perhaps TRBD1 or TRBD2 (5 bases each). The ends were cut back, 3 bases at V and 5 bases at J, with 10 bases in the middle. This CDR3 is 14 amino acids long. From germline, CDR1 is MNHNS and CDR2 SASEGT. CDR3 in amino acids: CASSDRERTGELFF. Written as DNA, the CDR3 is TGTGCCAGCAGTGACAGGGAGAGGACCGGGGAGCTGTTTTTT.

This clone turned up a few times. For the CDR3, the DNA is TGTGCCAGCAGTGGACAGGGGGCCGCCGGGGAGCTGTTTTTT. Protein: CASSGQGAAGELFF. The chain links TRBV2 to TRBJ2-2, with 10 bases identical to TRBD1. Losses at the gene ends were 4 bases for V and 6 bases for J; bases not matched to a gene: 2. Germline V gene lookup returns CDR1 SNHLY and CDR2 FYNNEI. This CDR3 has 14 amino acids.

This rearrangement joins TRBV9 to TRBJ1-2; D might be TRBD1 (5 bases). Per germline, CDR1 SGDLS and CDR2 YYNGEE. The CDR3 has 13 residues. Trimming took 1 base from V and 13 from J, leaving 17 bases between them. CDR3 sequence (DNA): TGTGCCAGCAGCGTACAAGCCGGGACTCCGGTCACCTTC. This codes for CASSVQAGTPVTF.

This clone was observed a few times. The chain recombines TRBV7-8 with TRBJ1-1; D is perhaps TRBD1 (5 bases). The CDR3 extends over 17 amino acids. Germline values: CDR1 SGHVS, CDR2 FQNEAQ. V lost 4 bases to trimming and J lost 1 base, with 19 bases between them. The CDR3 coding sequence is TGTGCCAGCAGCTCCCAAAGATCCGGGACGGCGAACACTGAAGCTTTCTTT. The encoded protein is CASSSQRSGTANTEAFF.

The CDR3, as DNA: TGTGCCAGCAGCTCTACGACCGATTACGAGCAGTACTTC. This encodes CASSSTTDYEQYF. The J gene is TRBJ2-7, the V gene TRBV7-9; D ambiguous. This CDR3 has 13 amino acids. Germline CDR1 is SEHNR and CDR2 is FQNEAQ (reference sequence). The V and J ends lost 4 bases and 4 bases respectively, with 11 bases between them. Variable domain in full (rest from reference TRBV7-9 and TRBJ2-7): DTGVSQNPRHKITKRGQNVTFRCDPISEHNRLYWYRQTLGQGPEFLTYFQNEAQLEKSRLLSDRFSAERPKGSFSTLEIQRTEQGDSAMYLCASSSTTDYEQYFGPGTRLTVT.

The CDR3, as DNA: TGTGCCAGCAGCTCAGGAGGGACAGGCTCCTACGAGCAGTACTTC. This codes for CASSSGGTGSYEQYF. The rearrangement joins TRBV7-9 to TRBJ2-7; the match to TRBD1 covers 8 bases. In germline, CDR1 is SEHNR, CDR2 FQNEAQ (reference sequence). V was clipped by 4 bases and J by 0 bases; unmatched bases: 5. CDR3 length: 15 amino acids.

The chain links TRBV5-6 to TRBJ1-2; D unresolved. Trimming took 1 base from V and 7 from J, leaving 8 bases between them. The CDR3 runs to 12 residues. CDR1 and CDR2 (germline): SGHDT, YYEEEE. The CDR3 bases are TGTGCCAGCAGCTTGACCCAGGCTGGCTACACCTTC. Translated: CASSLTQAGYTF.

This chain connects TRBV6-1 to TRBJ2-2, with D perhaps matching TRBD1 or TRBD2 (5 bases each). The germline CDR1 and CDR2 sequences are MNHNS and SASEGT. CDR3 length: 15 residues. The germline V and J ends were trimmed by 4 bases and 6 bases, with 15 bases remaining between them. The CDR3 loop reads CASSAVERGAGELFF. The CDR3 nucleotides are TGTGCCAGCAGTGCGGTGGAGCGAGGGGCCGGGGAGCTGTTTTTT.

The CDR3 bases are TGTGCCAGCAGCGTAGGGGGGGCTAATCAGCCCCAGCATTTT. As protein: CASSVGGANQPQHF. The V and J genes are TRBV9 and TRBJ1-5; D is perhaps TRBD1 (6 bases). The CDR3 length is 14 residues. Germline V gene data show CDR1 as SGDLS and CDR2 as YYNGEE. The germline V and J ends were trimmed by 0 bases and 4 bases, with 8 bases remaining between them.

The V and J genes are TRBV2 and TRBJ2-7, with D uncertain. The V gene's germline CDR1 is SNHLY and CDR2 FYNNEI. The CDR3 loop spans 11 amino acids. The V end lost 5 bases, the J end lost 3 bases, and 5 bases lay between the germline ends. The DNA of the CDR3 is TGTGCCAGCAGTATTGGCTACGAGCAGTACTTC. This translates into CASSIGYEQYF.